A single sample gave rise to the 10 T cell receptor beta chains below, sequenced in a study of T cell responses to AZD1222 COVID-19 vaccine (TCRdb year 2021). The library was generated by the immunoSEQ multiplex PCR assay. Here the immuneACCESS table is served through TCRdb, limited to in-frame sequences with V and J called. Missing clones are a known gap in these copies; in checked studies unresolved V genes cover under half, and the rest lacks a known reason. A total of 85,000 to 100,000 clones appear in this sample, 80% to 90% of them only once. In total, the top ten clones hold just under 6.5% of the sample. What the time point label conveys for this sample: baseline before first vaccination. The input for sequencing was peripheral blood, taken on day 0 of AZD1222 vaccination. Every receptor here comes from an adult in good health.

The V and J genes are TRBV6-5 and TRBJ1-2; D uncertain. CDR3 length equals 12 residues. CDR1 and CDR2 from the germline V gene are MNHEY and SVGAGI. V was shortened by 7 bases and J by 4 bases, with 10 bases between the two germline ends. The CDR3 DNA reads as TGTGCCAGCACGGACGGTCCCTATGGCTACACCTTC. This sequence encodes CASTDGPYGYTF.

This clone was found a few times. V usage is TRBV9 and J usage is TRBJ2-7; D remains unclear. Germline CDR1 is SGDLS and CDR2 is YYNGEE. V dropped 2 bases and J dropped 3 bases, with 12 bases sitting between them. There are 14 residues in the CDR3. CDR3 region: CASSVTDLGYEQYF. The CDR3 nucleotides read TGTGCCAGCAGCGTGACCGACTTGGGCTACGAGCAGTACTTC.

V is TRBV10-2 and J is TRBJ1-6; a weak D match, TRBD1 (5 bases). CDR3 length: 14 residues. Germline CDR1 is WSHSY and CDR2 is SAAADI. V lost 6 bases and J lost 9, with 15 bases in between. CDR3 in DNA: TGCGCCAGCAGAGACCAGGGCTTTGGTTCACCCCTCCACTTT. It is translated as CASRDQGFGSPLHF.

This chain joins TRBV6-2 or TRBV6-3 and TRBJ2-3; no definite D call. V was shortened by 0 bases and J by 6 bases, with 10 bases between the two germline ends. This CDR3 has 14 residues. Germline CDR1 and CDR2: MNHEY and SVGEGT. CDR3 bases: TGTGCCAGCAGTTACTCGACCCGGGCCGATACGCAGTATTTT. Protein product: CASSYSTRADTQYF.

The chain is built from TRBV10-3 and TRBJ2-4; a possible D gene is TRBD2 (6 bases). The CDR3 covers 17 residues. The V end was cut by 0 bases, the J end by 1 base, with 13 bases between. CDR1 and CDR2 (germline): ENHRY, SYGVKD. CDR3 nucleotide sequence: TGTGCCATCAGTGAGTCGACGGGCGGAGGGGCCAAAAACATTCAGTACTTC. Amino acids: CAISESTGGGAKNIQYF.

The CDR3 bases are TGTGCCAGCAGCCTTGTCCGGGGAGGCGATGGCTACACCTTC. This translates into CASSLVRGGDGYTF. The V call is TRBV13, the J call TRBJ1-2; the D is unclear. V lost 5 bases and J lost 6, with 16 bases in between. The CDR3 consists of 14 residues. CDR1 PRHDT and CDR2 FYEKMQ come from the germline V gene (reference sequence).

The chain carries TRBV4-2 and TRBJ2-3, with 8 bases fitting TRBD2. The V gene's germline CDR1 is LGHNA and CDR2 YNFKEQ. The V segment lost 0 bases and the J segment 3 bases; nucleotides outside the gene matches: 5. The CDR3 is 16 amino acids. The CDR3 sequence is CASSQEAGGATDTQYF. CDR3 DNA: TGTGCCAGCAGCCAAGAGGCGGGAGGAGCTACAGATACGCAGTATTTT.

This clone has just a few counts. The chain recombines TRBV16 with TRBJ1-3; 9 positions match TRBD1. Germline CDR1 and CDR2: KGHSY and FQNENV. The CDR3 contains 16 residues. Trimming took 3 bases from V and 4 from J; bases not matched to a gene: 7. In DNA form, the CDR3 reads TGTGCCAGCAGCCACCCGGGACAGGGATCAGGAAACACCATATATTTT. This gives the protein CASSHPGQGSGNTIYF.

This clone showed up just a few times. V gene TRBV5-1 combines with J gene TRBJ2-5, with TRBD2 matching over 9 bases. CDR1 and CDR2 (germline): SGHRS, YFSETQ. Trimming took 5 bases from V and 3 from J; bases not matched to a gene: 8. The CDR3 totals 15 residues. The CDR3 coding sequence is TGCGCCAGCAGTAGTAGCGGGAGCAGGGAAGAGACCCAGTACTTC. Its translation is CASSSSGSREETQYF. Looking up the rest from reference TRBV5-1 and TRBJ2-5 gives the full variable domain: KAGVTQTPRYLIKTRGQQVTLSCSPISGHRSVSWYQQTPGQGLQFLFEYFSETQRNKGNFPGRFSGRQFSNSRSEMNVSTLELGDSALYLCASSSSGSREETQYFGPGTRLLVL.

The chain joins TRBV30 to TRBJ1-6, with D possibly TRBD1 on 5 matching bases. The CDR3 loop spans 15 amino acids. The ends were cut back, 2 bases at V and 7 bases at J, with 15 bases in the middle. The germline V gene has CDR1 GTSNPN and CDR2 SVGIG (reference sequence). The chain's CDR3 is CAWSLWGVRNSPLHF. As DNA, the CDR3 is TGTGCCTGGAGTCTATGGGGGGTCAGAAATTCACCCCTCCACTTT.